This TCR beta chain was retrieved from a study of T cells in Graves' hyperthyroidism and ophthalmopathy. The study, taken as a whole, reports: The blood repertoire included most of the expanded thyroid clonotypes above 0.001.

In its sample, this clonotype was seen many times. Antigen specificity is unknown. The germline CDR1 and CDR2 sequences are MDHEN and SYDVKM. The CDR3 has 14 residues. The germline V and J ends were trimmed by 3 bases and 8 bases, with 14 bases remaining between them. Orbital computed tomography, thyroid ultrasound, serum thyroxine and TRAb, and clinical symptoms together informed the diagnoses. It was RNA transcripts that yielded the amplified TCR beta CDR3 regions. Researchers ran a first-round RT-PCR on the TCR CDR3 using the HTBI primer set. Using its own MiXCR run on the multiplex PCR reads, TCRdb lists one record per CDR3 protein. The sample carries around 350,000 distinct CDR3 sequences, roughly 15% recorded once.

The receptor comes from a woman aged 55-75 years with Graves' ophthalmopathy. Sequencing used blood. This chain connects TRBV28 to TRBJ2-1; unclear D gene. This chain's CDR3 is CASSFYTSSYEQFF. The CDR3 coding sequence is TGTGCCAGCAGTTTTTATACCAGCTCCTATGAGCAGTTCTTC.